Below, 32 T cell receptor beta chains from the same sample are listed, as sequenced in a study of regulatory T cells in long-lasting Graves disease. Time point in this sample: newly diagnosed GD, antithyroid drugs for less than 3 months. The authors made the TCR library using RNA they extracted from PBMCs. Library construction for TCR beta used iRepertoire HTBI primers and Arm-PCR of CDR3 regions. MiXCR, applied by TCRdb to the multiplex PCR reads, yields one record per CDR3 protein. The table records roughly 530,000 distinct CDR3 sequences, roughly 16% of them present only once. These same data were also listed under a study on T cells in Graves' hyperthyroidism and ophthalmopathy.

The sequencing here drew on peripheral blood mononuclear cells (PBMCs), taken at new diagnosis, from a patient treated with antithyroid drugs. The receptors were gathered from a woman aged 35-65 years with Graves disease.

This clonotype was observed a few times. The CDR3: CASSQPGTDLYEQYF. DNA of the CDR3: TGCGCCAGCAGCCAGCCCGGCACAGACCTCTACGAGCAGTACTTC. V is TRBV4-1 and J is TRBJ2-7; D is undetermined. Between the trimmed V and J ends, which lost 3 bases and 3 bases, there was a span of 15 bases. CDR3 length equals 15 residues. Germline V CDR1 and CDR2: MGHRA, YSYEKL.

This clonotype was seen at least ten times. This rearrangement joins TRBV5-1 to TRBJ2-3, with 11 positions matching TRBD2. Germline V gives CDR1 SGHRS, CDR2 YFSETQ. The CDR3 has 18 residues. V shed 6 bases, J shed 5 bases, and the junction held 17 bases outside the gene matches. CDR3 residues: CASTLRPSGGQLGDTQYF. CDR3 DNA sequence: TGCGCCAGCACCCTTCGTCCTAGCGGGGGGCAGTTAGGAGATACGCAGTATTTT.

Concerning this clonotype: Just one base apart from a much larger clone, this may be a read error. The chain links TRBV5-4 to TRBJ2-1; 11 bases fit TRBD2. The better agreement between TRBJ2-7 and the DNA end casts doubt on the J call. In germline, CDR1 is SGHNT, CDR2 YYREEE (reference sequence). This CDR3 has 15 residues. The CDR3: CASSSRLAGYNEQYF. CDR3 DNA sequence: TGTGCCAGCAGCTCACGACTAGCGGGGTACAATGAGCAGTACTTC.

This clonotype was found many times. The V call is TRBV7-2, the J call TRBJ2-3, with D possibly TRBD1 on 6 matching bases. Germline CDR1 reads SGHTA; CDR2 reads FQGNSA. CDR3 length: 15 amino acids. V was shortened by 4 bases and J by 2 bases, with 13 bases between the two germline ends. The CDR3 loop is CASSSGGQSTDTQYF. In DNA, the CDR3 is TGTGCCAGCAGCTCGGGTGGACAGTCCACAGATACGCAGTATTTT.

This clonotype has a handful of counts. The chain recombines TRBV9 with TRBJ2-5; TRBD2 matches at 7 bases. The V and J ends lost 4 bases and 5 bases, in that order; junction bases with no gene match: 11. The CDR3 contains 15 residues. Germline values: CDR1 SGDLS, CDR2 YYNGEE. The CDR3 sequence: CASSTSGGLGETQYF. The CDR3 DNA reads as TGTGCCAGCAGCACCTCGGGGGGTTTAGGGGAGACCCAGTACTTC.

This clonotype was detected only a few times. This chain uses TRBV6-1 with TRBJ1-1, with D unclear. The CDR3 is made up of 13 amino acids. Germline values: CDR1 MNHNS, CDR2 SASEGT. With 2 bases removed from V and 11 bases from J, the gap between germline ends came to 15 bases. CDR3 in DNA: TGTGCCAGCAGTGAAAATGTGGCCAAGCGGGCTTTCTTT. Translating gives CASSENVAKRAFF.

The chain couples TRBV4-1 to TRBJ1-1, with D unclear. CDR1 MGHRA and CDR2 YSYEKL come from the germline V gene. V was trimmed by 2 bases and J by 2 bases, leaving 12 bases between them. The CDR3 is 15 residues long. Written as DNA, the CDR3 is TGCGCCAGCAGCCAACCGACATCTATTAACACTGAAGCTTTCTTT. It encodes CASSQPTSINTEAFF.

The genes are TRBV4-1 and TRBJ2-7; no firm D call. V was cut by 0 bases and J by 0 bases, with 12 bases left in between. The CDR3 contains 16 residues. In germline, CDR1 is MGHRA, CDR2 YSYEKL. The DNA for the CDR3 is TGCGCCAGCAGCCAAGACCCCCTAGAAGGCTCCTACGAGCAGTACTTC. This translates into CASSQDPLEGSYEQYF.

A few counts support this clonotype. The chain employs TRBV7-3 and TRBJ2-1; TRBD1 aligns across 9 bases. Trimming at V came to 4 bases and at J to 6 bases, leaving 16 bases not matched to a gene. CDR1 and CDR2 from the germline V gene are SGHTA and FQGTGA. There are 18 residues in the CDR3. CDR3 nucleotides: TGTGCCAGCAGCTCAACCACTCCGGGACAGGGTATGGGCAATGAGCAGTTCTTC. The encoded protein is CASSSTTPGQGMGNEQFF.

V is TRBV29-1 and J is TRBJ2-5; D ambiguous. With 4 bases removed from V and 0 bases from J, the gap between germline ends came to 9 bases. The CDR3 totals 13 residues. Germline-derived CDR1 and CDR2 are SQVTM and ANQGSEA. CDR3 sequence: CSVASDYQETQYF. Here the CDR3 DNA reads TGCAGCGTTGCCTCGGATTACCAAGAGACCCAGTACTTC.

The CDR3 coding sequence is TGTGCCAGCAGAGGGAGTTACTATGGCTACACCTTC. It is translated as CASRGSYYGYTF. This chain joins TRBV2 and TRBJ1-2; D is unclear. The CDR3 runs to 12 residues. CDR1 is SNHLY, CDR2 FYNNEI, per germline. Trimming removed 6 bases at V and 3 bases at J, with 8 bases between.

In its sample, this clonotype was seen once. The chain has TRBV28 and TRBJ1-5; D call uncertain. Germline loops: CDR1 MDHEN, CDR2 SYDVKM. V dropped 4 bases and J dropped 10 bases, with 14 bases sitting between them. The CDR3 consists of 13 residues. CDR3: CASSSHTSGPQHF. In nucleotides, the CDR3 is TGTGCCAGCAGTTCGCACACCAGTGGCCCCCAGCATTTT.

This clonotype showed up many times. The V gene is TRBV20-1, the J gene TRBJ2-5, with 8 bases aligning to TRBD2. Germline lookup yields CDR1 DFQATT and CDR2 SNEGSKA (reference sequence). The CDR3 runs 13 residues. V lost 4 bases to trimming and J lost 2 bases; unmatched junction nucleotides: 3. The CDR3 DNA reads TGCAGTGCTACCGGGACTAGACAAGAGACCCAGTACTTC. It encodes CSATGTRQETQYF.

This clonotype was seen many times. V gene TRBV12-3 or TRBV12-4 combines with J gene TRBJ1-5; unclear D gene. Between the trimmed V and J ends, which lost 3 bases and 1 base, there was a span of 7 bases. CDR3 length equals 14 residues. This CDR3 is CASSFTSSNQPQHF. The CDR3 DNA reads TGTGCCAGCAGTTTCACCAGCAGCAATCAGCCCCAGCATTTT.

The chain uses TRBV5-1 and TRBJ2-7, with 7 bases matching TRBD1. CDR1 SGHRS and CDR2 YFSETQ come from the germline V gene. CDR3 length: 14 residues. Trimming at V came to 4 bases and at J to 6 bases, leaving 10 bases not matched to a gene. CDR3 DNA: TGCGCCAGCAGCCGGGACAGTACTCCTGGCGAGCAGTACTTC. It encodes CASSRDSTPGEQYF.

This clonotype has at least ten counts. The genes are TRBV2 and TRBJ1-1; 9 bases match TRBD1. Germline CDR1 SNHLY, CDR2 FYNNEI. The V segment lost 4 bases and the J segment 8 bases; nucleotides outside the gene matches: 2. The CDR3 length is 12 residues. CDR3 region: CASSGQGVEAFF. In DNA, the CDR3 is TGTGCCAGCAGTGGACAGGGGGTGGAAGCTTTCTTT. The full variable domain, completed using reference TRBV2 and TRBJ1-1, is EPEVTQTPSHQVTQMGQEVILRCVPISNHLYFYWYRQILGQKVEFLVSFYNNEISEKSEIFDDQFSVERPDGSNFTLKIRSTKLEDSAMYFCASSGQGVEAFFGQGTRLTVV.

Notes on this clonotype: A read error is possible here, since a much larger clone lies one base away. The V call is TRBV7-2, the J call TRBJ2-7; 7 bases agree with TRBD1. This CDR3 is built from 13 residues. Germline CDR1 reads SGHTA; CDR2 reads FQGNSA. The CDR3 DNA follows: TGTTCCAGCTCCGGACAGGTCACCTACGAGCAGTACTTC. Protein: CSSSGQVTYEQYF.

This clonotype was found many times. This CDR3 is CASRPTGGEQFF. DNA for the CDR3: TGTGCCAGCAGACCAACAGGGGGTGAGCAGTTCTTC. This sequence joins TRBV12-3 or TRBV12-4 and TRBJ2-1; 8 nucleotides align to TRBD1. The CDR3 covers 12 residues. Unmatched junction bases numbered 4, after V lost 6 bases and J lost 9 bases.

This clonotype was seen once. The gene calls are TRBV6-5 and TRBJ1-1; TRBD1 agrees at 10 bases. This CDR3 contains 16 residues. Germline V CDR1 and CDR2: MNHEY, SVGAGI. Losses at the gene ends were 2 bases for V and 1 base for J; bases not matched to a gene: 4. CDR3 sequence: CASSYPGQGTNTEAFF. DNA of the CDR3: TGTGCCAGCAGTTACCCGGGACAGGGGACGAACACTGAAGCTTTCTTT.

This clonotype was counted at least ten times. This chain joins TRBV4-1 and TRBJ2-1; 10 bases fit TRBD2. V trimming: 1 base; J trimming: 0 bases; junction bases outside the gene matches: 6. Germline CDR1 is MGHRA and CDR2 is YSYEKL. This CDR3 is 18 amino acids long. The CDR3 reads CASSQGLAGVHSYNEQFF. The CDR3 nucleotides read TGCGCCAGCAGCCAAGGACTAGCGGGCGTACACTCCTACAATGAGCAGTTCTTC.

This clonotype showed up many times. The CDR3 loop reads CAWSPGQTIGNTIYF. The CDR3 DNA is TGTGCCTGGAGTCCGGGACAGACGATCGGGAACACCATATATTTT. V usage is TRBV30 and J usage is TRBJ1-3; TRBD1 matches at 7 bases. The CDR3 extends over 15 amino acids. Germline CDR1 reads GTSNPN; CDR2 reads SVGIG (reference sequence). The V segment lost 2 bases and the J segment 7 bases; nucleotides outside the gene matches: 11.

The rearrangement links TRBV14 to TRBJ2-7; 7 bases align to TRBD1. The CDR3 runs to 13 residues. Trimming removed 0 bases from V and 13 bases from J; junction bases left unmatched: 9. In germline, CDR1 is SGHDN, CDR2 FVKESK. CDR3 nucleotides: TGTGCCAGCAGCCAAGATCTCGGGACAGCTCAATACTTC. This codes for CASSQDLGTAQYF.

This clonotype was seen ten or more times. The V gene is TRBV11-3, the J gene TRBJ2-5; D tentatively fits TRBD1 or TRBD2 (5 bases each). Deletions cut 4 bases from V and 5 bases from J, with 20 bases between. CDR1 and CDR2 (germline): SGHNT, YENEEA. The CDR3 length is 16 residues. The CDR3 sequence: CASSSTGTLTGETQYF. The CDR3 region has the DNA TGTGCCAGCAGCTCGACCGGGACGCTCACCGGGGAGACCCAGTACTTC. Full variable domain (outside the CDR3, taken from reference TRBV11-3 and TRBJ2-5): EAGVVQSPRYKIIEKKQPVAFWCNPISGHNTLYWYLQNLGQGPELLIRYENEEAVDDSQLPKDRFSAERLKGVDSTLKIQPAELGDSAVYLCASSSTGTLTGETQYFGPGTRLLVL.

The rearrangement links TRBV19 to TRBJ2-3; D is possibly TRBD1 or TRBD2 (6 bases each). Per the germline V gene, CDR1 is LNHDA and CDR2 is SQIVND (reference sequence). The V and J ends lost 10 bases and 5 bases respectively, with 19 bases between them. This CDR3 comprises 14 residues. The CDR3 loop is CATKGEAWGDTQYF. CDR3 sequence (DNA): TGTGCCACTAAGGGGGAGGCATGGGGAGATACGCAGTATTTT.

Concerning this clonotype itself: A much more abundant neighbour one base away suggests this may be a read error. V and J are TRBV12-3 or TRBV12-4 and TRBJ1-1, with TRBD1 identical over 7 bases. The CDR3 covers 15 residues. The CDR3, as DNA: TGTGCCAGCAGACTCGAGGGGGCCTCGGGCACTGAAGCTCTCTTT. It codes for CASRLEGASGTEALF.

This clonotype was observed once. A read error may account for a junction end that differs from germline. This chain links TRBV5-1 with TRBJ2-3; the match to TRBD1 covers 9 bases. Germline V CDR1 and CDR2: SGHRS, YFSETQ. The CDR3 has 15 residues. The CDR3 loop is CASSPSRDRVDTQYF. For the CDR3, the DNA is TGTGCCAGCAGCCCGTCCCGGGACAGGGTTGATACGCAGTATTTT.

CDR3 DNA: TGTGCCAGCAGCGCACAGGGGTTAGGGAACACCGGGGAGCTGTTTTTT. This sequence encodes CASSAQGLGNTGELFF. The chain combines TRBV2 with TRBJ2-2, with 7 bases fitting TRBD1. V trimming: 6 bases; J trimming: 1 base; junction bases outside the gene matches: 8. The CDR3 runs to 16 residues. CDR1 is SNHLY, CDR2 FYNNEI, per germline.

This rearrangement joins TRBV10-3 to TRBJ2-3, with D uncertain. Germline V gene data show CDR1 as ENHRY and CDR2 as SYGVKD. CDR3 length: 12 amino acids. V was clipped by 4 bases and J by 7 bases, with 9 bases between them. CDR3 DNA sequence: TGTGCCATCAGTGTGGGCCGACATACGCAGTATTTT. It encodes CAISVGRHTQYF.

The chain employs TRBV4-1 and TRBJ1-2, with D uncertain. CDR1 MGHRA and CDR2 YSYEKL come from the germline V gene. Trimming took 0 bases from V and 4 from J, leaving 9 bases between them. This CDR3 has 14 amino acids. CDR3: CASSQDAIGYGYTF. The CDR3 nucleotides read TGCGCCAGCAGCCAAGATGCGATCGGCTATGGCTACACCTTC.

The V and J genes are TRBV7-9 and TRBJ1-6; no clear D gene. CDR3 size: 14 residues. Germline lookup yields CDR1 SEHNR and CDR2 FQNEAQ (reference sequence). The V and J ends lost 1 base and 7 bases respectively, with 8 bases between them. CDR3 nucleotides: TGTGCCAGCAGCTTAGAATTATCGAATTCACCCCTCCACTTT. Translated: CASSLELSNSPLHF.

There are many counts of this clonotype. The V call is TRBV2, the J call TRBJ1-5; possibly TRBD1 for D (5 bases). V was shortened by 7 bases and J by 1 base, with 14 bases between the two germline ends. This CDR3 contains 15 residues. Germline V lookup: CDR1 SNHLY, CDR2 FYNNEI. CDR3 amino acids: CASNGDGGSNQPQHF. The CDR3 bases are TGTGCCAGCAACGGGGACGGGGGAAGCAATCAGCCCCAGCATTTT.

This sequence joins TRBV7-9 and TRBJ1-1, with D possibly TRBD1 on 6 matching bases. Per germline, CDR1 SEHNR and CDR2 FQNEAQ (reference sequence). CDR3 length: 15 amino acids. The ends were cut back, 3 bases at V and 0 bases at J, with 11 bases in the middle. CDR3 region: CASSLGAGLNTEAFF. CDR3 in DNA: TGTGCCAGCAGCTTGGGGGCAGGCCTGAACACTGAAGCTTTCTTT.